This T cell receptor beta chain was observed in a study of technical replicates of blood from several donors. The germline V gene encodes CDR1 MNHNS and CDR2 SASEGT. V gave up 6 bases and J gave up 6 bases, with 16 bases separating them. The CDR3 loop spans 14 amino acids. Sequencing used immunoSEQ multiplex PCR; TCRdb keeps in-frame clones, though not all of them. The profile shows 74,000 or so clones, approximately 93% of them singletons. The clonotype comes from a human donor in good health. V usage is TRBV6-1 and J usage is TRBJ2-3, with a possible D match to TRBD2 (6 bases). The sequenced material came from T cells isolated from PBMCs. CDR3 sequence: CASSPGTAKDTQYF. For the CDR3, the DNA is TGTGCCAGCAGCCCCGGGACTGCAAAGGATACGCAGTATTTT.